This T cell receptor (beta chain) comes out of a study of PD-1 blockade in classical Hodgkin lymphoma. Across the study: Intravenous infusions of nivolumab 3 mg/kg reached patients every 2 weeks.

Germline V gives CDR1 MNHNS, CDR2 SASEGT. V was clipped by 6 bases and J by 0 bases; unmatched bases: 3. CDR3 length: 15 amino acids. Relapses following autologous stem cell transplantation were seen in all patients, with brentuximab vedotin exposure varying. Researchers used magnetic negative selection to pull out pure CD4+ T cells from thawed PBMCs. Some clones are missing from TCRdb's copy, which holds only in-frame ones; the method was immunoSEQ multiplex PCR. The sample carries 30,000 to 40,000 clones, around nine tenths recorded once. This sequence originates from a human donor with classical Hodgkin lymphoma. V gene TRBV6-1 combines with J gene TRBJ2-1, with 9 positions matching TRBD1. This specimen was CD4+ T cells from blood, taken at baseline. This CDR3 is CASSVTGGSYNEQFF. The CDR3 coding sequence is TGTGCCAGCAGCGTGACAGGGGGCTCCTACAATGAGCAGTTCTTC.